The 32 T cell receptor beta chains below were found in one sample sequenced in a study of cytomegalovirus exposure and HLA in healthy donors. The PCR made use of 60 Vbeta and 13 Jbeta primers. The repertoire was sequenced with immunoSEQ multiplex PCR; TCRdb's copy has only in-frame clones and lacks some. The data contain around 150,000 clones, about two thirds of them singletons. Sequences were obtained from PBMCs. The receptor set was obtained from a man aged 40-49 years in good health and CMV-seronegative.

The chain couples TRBV5-1 to TRBJ1-1, with 9 bases fitting TRBD1. Germline V gives CDR1 SGHRS, CDR2 YFSETQ. CDR3 length equals 18 residues. Germline trimming cut 2 bases from V and 1 base from J; bases unmatched to any gene: 12. The CDR3 DNA sequence: TGCGCCAGCAGCTTACGTTACAGGGGGCAGGGGGAGAACACTGAAGCTTTCTTT. This translates into CASSLRYRGQGENTEAFF.

The V gene is TRBV18, the J gene TRBJ2-7; unclear D gene. Trimming left V 3 bases short and J 4 bases short, with 19 bases between. The germline CDR1 and CDR2 sequences are KGHSH and LQKENI. This CDR3 is built from 16 residues. The CDR3 DNA reads as TGTGCCAGCTCACCCACCTCCGCGGCGGCGAATTACGAGCAGTACTTC. Protein sequence: CASSPTSAAANYEQYF.

This clone was counted between two and nine times. This sequence joins TRBV5-1 and TRBJ2-3, with 11 bases lining up with TRBD2. The V and J ends lost 3 bases and 2 bases, in that order; junction bases with no gene match: 5. Germline V gene sequence: CDR1 SGHRS, CDR2 YFSETQ. This CDR3 region has 16 residues. The CDR3 nucleotides are TGCGCCAGCAGCTGGGGGACTAGCGGCCACACAGATACGCAGTATTTT. Translating it yields CASSWGTSGHTDTQYF.

The gene calls are TRBV4-1 and TRBJ1-5; a possible D gene is TRBD1 (6 bases). This CDR3 has 17 amino acids. V was pared by 2 bases and J by 0 bases, with 14 bases between. CDR1 is MGHRA, CDR2 YSYEKL, per germline. The CDR3 DNA sequence: TGCGCCAGCAGCCAACAGGGGTCCCAATATAGCAATCAGCCCCAGCATTTT. Amino acids: CASSQQGSQYSNQPQHF.

This clone was counted once. The V gene is TRBV7-9, the J gene TRBJ1-1, with 7 bases identical to TRBD1. The germline gives CDR1 SEHNR, CDR2 FQNEAQ (reference sequence). The V and J ends lost 1 base and 4 bases, in that order; junction bases with no gene match: 3. The CDR3 spans 14 residues. The CDR3 DNA follows: TGTGCCAGCAGCTTAGGACAGGGACCCACTGAAGCTTTCTTT. This encodes CASSLGQGPTEAFF.

This chain joins TRBV2 and TRBJ2-5, with 12 bases matching TRBD2. The CDR3 has 17 amino acids. The germline V gene has CDR1 SNHLY and CDR2 FYNNEI. V dropped 7 bases and J dropped 5; count of bases not matched to a gene: 14. DNA for the CDR3: TGTGCCAGCAAAAGACTAGCGGGGGCACGTCCCGGGGAGACCCAGTACTTC. It codes for CASKRLAGARPGETQYF.

This clone has only a few counts. In nucleotides, the CDR3 is TGTGCCAGCAGTTACCAGGGGTACACTGAAGCTTTCTTT. Protein: CASSYQGYTEAFF. The gene calls are TRBV6-5 and TRBJ1-1; the D gene is possibly TRBD1 (6 bases). Germline CDR1 reads MNHEY; CDR2 reads SVGAGI. The ends were cut back, 2 bases at V and 3 bases at J, with 7 bases in the middle. This CDR3 region has 13 residues.

This clone was counted only a few times. This rearrangement joins TRBV29-1 to TRBJ2-5, with TRBD2 identical over 9 bases. Germline V gene sequence: CDR1 SQVTM, CDR2 ANQGSEA. J lost 1 base, V lost 7 bases, and 10 bases had no gene match. The CDR3 consists of 15 residues. The chain's CDR3 is CSAPEGAGGQETQYF. DNA for the CDR3: TGCAGCGCACCCGAGGGAGCGGGGGGCCAAGAGACCCAGTACTTC.

The gene calls are TRBV5-6 and TRBJ2-7; possible D gene TRBD2, 6 bases. CDR3 length equals 15 residues. Deletions cut 0 bases from V and 3 bases from J, with 13 bases between. Germline CDR1 SGHDT, CDR2 YYEEEE. DNA of the CDR3: TGTGCCAGCAGCTTGGGGCGGGGTAGCGGCTACGAGCAGTACTTC. It is translated as CASSLGRGSGYEQYF.

This sequence joins TRBV9 and TRBJ1-6, with D maybe TRBD1 (5 bases). With 0 bases removed from V and 7 bases from J, the gap between germline ends came to 11 bases. CDR1 and CDR2 (germline): SGDLS, YYNGEE. CDR3 length: 15 residues. In DNA, the CDR3 is TGTGCCAGCAGCGTAGCCGGGACTGACAATTCACCCCTCCACTTT. Protein sequence: CASSVAGTDNSPLHF.

The chain employs TRBV10-2 and TRBJ2-3; TRBD2 matches at 7 bases. V shed 7 bases and J 2 bases; nucleotides not matched to a gene: 3. The CDR3 consists of 13 residues. Germline V gene lookup returns CDR1 WSHSY and CDR2 SAAADI. CDR3 in DNA: TGCGCCAGCAACCGGGACTACACAGATACGCAGTATTTT. Its translation: CASNRDYTDTQYF.

This chain uses TRBV5-4 with TRBJ2-5; 8 positions match TRBD2. The germline gives CDR1 SGHNT, CDR2 YYREEE (reference sequence). The junction had 5 bases not matched to a gene; V was cut back by 3 bases and J by 4 bases. There are 14 residues in the CDR3. CDR3 loop: CASSSGTRRETQYF. The CDR3 coding sequence is TGTGCCAGCAGCTCGGGGACTAGGCGAGAGACCCAGTACTTC.

This chain connects TRBV28 to TRBJ1-1; the D gene is possibly TRBD1 (5 bases). CDR1 and CDR2 (germline): MDHEN, SYDVKM. V lost 6 bases and J 1 base, leaving 24 bases between the germline ends. The CDR3 has 18 amino acids. Written as DNA, the CDR3 is TGTGCCAGCAGCCCCCCGGGGGGTGTGGTCATTGAGAACACTGAAGCTTTCTTT. Residues: CASSPPGGVVIENTEAFF.

The chain recombines TRBV6-1 with TRBJ1-2; perhaps TRBD1 as D (6 bases). The CDR3 totals 14 residues. V dropped 7 bases and J dropped 1 base, with 13 bases sitting between them. Germline assignment: CDR1 MNHNS and CDR2 SASEGT. This CDR3 is CASKTGGLNYGYTF. Written as DNA, the CDR3 is TGTGCCAGCAAAACGGGGGGCCTTAACTATGGCTACACCTTC.

The V call is TRBV18, the J call TRBJ1-4; D is unresolved. The CDR3 length is 13 residues. Germline CDR1 is KGHSH and CDR2 is LQKENI. V gave up 5 bases and J gave up 8 bases, with 12 bases separating them. The DNA of the CDR3 is TGTGCCAGCTCAGACGGGCCGGGGGAAAAACTGTTTTTT. It is translated as CASSDGPGEKLFF.

The DNA for the CDR3 is TGTGCCAGCAGTTACGATGGCACCAACCTCTATGGCTACACCTTC. This encodes CASSYDGTNLYGYTF. The rearrangement links TRBV6-6 to TRBJ1-2; D not resolved. From germline, CDR1 is MNHNY and CDR2 SVGAGI (reference sequence). V was clipped by 2 bases and J by 4 bases, with 14 bases between them. CDR3 size: 15 residues.

This chain links TRBV19 with TRBJ1-1, with unresolved D. The CDR3 runs 13 residues. Germline loops: CDR1 LNHDA, CDR2 SQIVND (reference sequence). V dropped 3 bases and J dropped 5 bases, with 10 bases sitting between them. The CDR3 coding sequence is TGTGCCAGTAGTATTACGGGAAGAACTGAAGCTTTCTTT. This codes for CASSITGRTEAFF.

The CDR3, as DNA: TGTGCCAGCAGCTTAGGGGCAAGCGGGAGGGACGGGGAGCTGTTTTTT. This translates into CASSLGASGRDGELFF. The V gene is TRBV7-2, the J gene TRBJ2-2, with TRBD2 matching 10 bases. The CDR3 has 16 amino acids. V was clipped by 1 base and J by 7 bases; unmatched bases: 6. Germline V lookup: CDR1 SGHTA, CDR2 FQGNSA.

The gene calls are TRBV19 and TRBJ1-1; D perhaps matches TRBD1 (5 bases). V was shortened by 3 bases and J by 1 base, with 12 bases between the two germline ends. Germline CDR1 reads LNHDA; CDR2 reads SQIVND (reference sequence). The CDR3 is 15 amino acids. The CDR3 DNA follows: TGTGCCAGTAGTATGTGGGGGGGAGGGAACACTGAAGCTTTCTTT. Protein: CASSMWGGGNTEAFF.

As for this clone: At one boundary the junction diverges from the germline segment, which might be a read error. V is TRBV6-1 and J is TRBJ1-6; no firm D call. This CDR3 has 13 residues. Germline CDR1 and CDR2: MNHNS and SASEGT. CDR3 DNA sequence: TGTGCCAGCAGTGAAGCGGAGAGTTCACCCCTCAACTTT. Amino acid sequence: CASSEAESSPLNF.

V and J are TRBV5-1 and TRBJ2-5, with TRBD1 identical over 10 bases. From germline, CDR1 is SGHRS and CDR2 YFSETQ. The CDR3 contains 16 residues. J gave up 4 bases and V 4 bases, and 10 bases lay outside the gene matches. DNA of the CDR3: TGCGCCAGCAGCGGAGGGACAGGGGTTATCGGAGAGACCCAGTACTTC. This translates into CASSGGTGVIGETQYF.

The table lists this clone with a few counts. The genes are TRBV5-5 and TRBJ1-2; 9 bases are a match to TRBD1. Germline CDR1 is SGHKS and CDR2 is YYEKEE (reference sequence). V was pared by 4 bases and J by 8 bases, with 3 bases of the junction left unmatched. This CDR3 spans 12 amino acids. This chain's CDR3 is CASSEGTGGYTF. CDR3 DNA sequence: TGTGCCAGCAGCGAGGGGACAGGGGGCTACACCTTC.

The DNA for the CDR3 is TGCGCCAGCAGCCAAGAAAATGGCAGGGTGATCCCCCTCCACTTT. Translated, it gives CASSQENGRVIPLHF. J is TRBJ1-6 and V is TRBV4-1; possible D gene TRBD1, 5 bases. The CDR3 is 15 amino acids. Per germline, CDR1 MGHRA and CDR2 YSYEKL. V was pared by 0 bases and J by 13 bases, with 16 bases between.

This clone was seen more than once but under ten times. The genes are TRBV7-6 and TRBJ1-1; the match to TRBD1 covers 7 bases. In germline, CDR1 is SGHVS, CDR2 FNYEAQ. The CDR3 extends over 13 amino acids. V lost 9 bases, J lost 4 bases, and 8 bases stayed unmatched. CDR3 in amino acids: CASSTGRGTEAFF. As DNA, the CDR3 is TGTGCCAGTTCGACAGGGCGAGGCACTGAAGCTTTCTTT.

This clone was seen more than once but under ten times. This chain connects TRBV6-1 to TRBJ2-3; D perhaps matches TRBD2 (5 bases). In germline, CDR1 is MNHNS, CDR2 SASEGT. The V gene lost 6 bases and the J gene lost 4 bases, with 17 bases spanning the gap. The CDR3 length is 15 residues. The CDR3 loop is CASSWLASKSDTQYF. The CDR3, as DNA: TGTGCCAGCAGCTGGCTAGCATCGAAATCAGATACGCAGTATTTT.

The chain has TRBV18 and TRBJ2-1, with 7 bases matching TRBD1. The CDR3 totals 12 residues. Germline values: CDR1 KGHSH, CDR2 LQKENI. V lost 6 bases, J lost 10 bases, and 6 bases stayed unmatched. The CDR3 sequence: CASSEGAREQFF. The CDR3 bases are TGTGCCAGCTCCGAGGGGGCACGGGAGCAGTTCTTC. The full variable domain, its missing parts supplied by reference TRBV18 and TRBJ2-1, is NAGVMQNPRHLVRRRGQEARLRCSPMKGHSHVYWYRQLPEEGLKFMVYLQKENIIDESGMPKERFSAEFPKEGPSILRIQQVVRGDSAAYFCASSEGAREQFFGPGTRLTVL.

This clone has just one count. CDR3 in DNA: TGTGCCAGCAGTGGGGGGACAGGGGATGAGCAGTTCTTC. This translates into CASSGGTGDEQFF. J is TRBJ2-1 and V is TRBV6-6, with TRBD1 identical over 10 bases. Germline V gene lookup returns CDR1 MNHNY and CDR2 SVGAGI (reference sequence). V was pared by 5 bases and J by 8 bases, with 3 bases of the junction left unmatched. The CDR3 is made up of 13 amino acids.

The V call is TRBV6-4, the J call TRBJ1-6; D not resolved. The germline V and J ends were trimmed by 0 bases and 9 bases, with 12 bases remaining between them. The CDR3 has 15 amino acids. The germline V gene has CDR1 MRHNA and CDR2 SNTAGT. The CDR3 protein is CASSDSMSTGSPLHF. The CDR3, as DNA: TGTGCCAGCAGTGACTCGATGTCCACGGGTTCACCCCTCCACTTT.

This rearrangement joins TRBV5-1 to TRBJ2-3; 8 bases line up with TRBD2. The trim removed 4 bases at V and 1 base at J, leaving 8 bases unmatched. CDR1 is SGHRS and CDR2 is YFSETQ in the germline V gene. The CDR3 is 16 residues long. The CDR3 region is CASSAIFSGGTDTQYF. CDR3 bases: TGCGCCAGCAGCGCCATCTTTAGCGGGGGCACAGATACGCAGTATTTT.

The rearrangement uses TRBV28 and TRBJ2-1, with 13 bases fitting TRBD2. Germline V CDR1 and CDR2: MDHEN, SYDVKM. This CDR3 region has 15 residues. V dropped 5 bases and J dropped 12; count of bases not matched to a gene: 10. The CDR3 sequence: CASSRLAGGSFGQFF. CDR3 sequence (DNA): TGTGCCAGCAGTCGACTAGCGGGGGGCTCCTTTGGGCAGTTCTTC.

The CDR3 region is CASRRTGGESNQPQHF. The CDR3 DNA is TGTGCCAGCAGGAGAACAGGGGGCGAAAGCAATCAGCCCCAGCATTTT. The chain couples TRBV28 to TRBJ1-5; 9 positions agree with TRBD1. CDR1 MDHEN and CDR2 SYDVKM come from the germline V gene. The CDR3 loop spans 16 amino acids. Unmatched junction bases numbered 7, after V lost 6 bases and J lost 1 base.

The chain recombines TRBV25-1 with TRBJ2-1; 14 nucleotides line up with TRBD2. The CDR3 has 18 amino acids. Trimming cost V 1 base and J 6 bases; bases outside gene matches: 8. The germline CDR1 and CDR2 sequences are MGHDK and SYGVNS. CDR3 DNA sequence: TGTGCCAGCAGTGAATTTGCGACTAGCGGGGGGGGTCGCAATGAGCAGTTCTTC. Translation: CASSEFATSGGGRNEQFF.